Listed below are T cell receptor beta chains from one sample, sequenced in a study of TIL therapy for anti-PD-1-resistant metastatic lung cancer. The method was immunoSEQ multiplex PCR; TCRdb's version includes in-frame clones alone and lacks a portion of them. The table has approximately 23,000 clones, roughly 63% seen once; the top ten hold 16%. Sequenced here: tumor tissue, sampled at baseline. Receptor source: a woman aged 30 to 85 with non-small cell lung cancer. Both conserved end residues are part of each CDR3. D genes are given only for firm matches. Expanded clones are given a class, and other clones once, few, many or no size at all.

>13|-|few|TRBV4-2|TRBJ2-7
TGTGCCAGCAGCCAGGAAACTGGGACTCCGCAGTACTTC
CASSQETGTPQYF
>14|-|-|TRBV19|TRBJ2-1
TGTGCCAGTAGCTCCCAGGGAGGGGGGGGTGAGCAGTTCTTC
CASSSQGGGGEQFF
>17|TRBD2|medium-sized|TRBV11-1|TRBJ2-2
TGTGCCAGCAGCCCTTCGCCGGGACTAGCGAACACCGGGGAGCTGTTTTTT
CASSPSPGLANTGELFF
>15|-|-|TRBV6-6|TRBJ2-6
TGTGCCGCTAGGGCCCTAGGGTCAGGGGCCAACGTCCTGACTTTC
CAARALGSGANVLTF
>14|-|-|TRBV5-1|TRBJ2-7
TGCGCCAGCAGCTTGGCCGAGGAGGGGTACGAGCAGTACTTC
CASSLAEEGYEQYF
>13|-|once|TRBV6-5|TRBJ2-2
TGTGCCAGCGCTGCGCGGAGGGGCGGGGAGCTGTTTTTT
CASAARRGGELFF
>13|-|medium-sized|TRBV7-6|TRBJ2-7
TGTGCCAGCAGCTTGGCTGGGGGCGTCGAGCAGTACTTC
CASSLAGGVEQYF
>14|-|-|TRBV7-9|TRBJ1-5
TGTGCCAGCAGCTTCGGGGCAGGCAATCAGCCCCAGCATTTT
CASSFGAGNQPQHF
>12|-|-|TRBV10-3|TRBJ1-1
TGTGCCATCAGTGATTTGAACACTGAAGCTTTCTTT
CAISDLNTEAFF
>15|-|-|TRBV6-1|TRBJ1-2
TGTGCCAGCAGTGAAGTGGTGGGAGATAACTATGGCTACACCTTC
CASSEVVGDNYGYTF
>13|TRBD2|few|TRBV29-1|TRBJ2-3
TGCAGCGCCATCCGCGGGAGAACAGATACGCAGTATTTT
CSAIRGRTDTQYF
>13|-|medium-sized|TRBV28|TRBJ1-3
TGTGCCACTCAGGGTGCAGCTGGAAACACCATATATTTT
CATQGAAGNTIYF
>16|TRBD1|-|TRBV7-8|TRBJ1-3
TGTGCCAGCAGCTTAGCCTCGACAGGGGCTGGAAACACCATATATTTT
CASSLASTGAGNTIYF
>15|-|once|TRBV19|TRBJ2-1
TGTGCCAGTAACACTAATTTGAAGATTTCCAATGAGCAGTTCTTC
CASNTNLKISNEQFF
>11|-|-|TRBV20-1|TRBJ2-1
TGCAGTGCTAGGGCATACAATGAGCAGTTCTTC
CSARAYNEQFF
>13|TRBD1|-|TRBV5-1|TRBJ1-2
TGCGCCAGCAGCCCCGGACAGGTGGATGGCTACACCTTC
CASSPGQVDGYTF
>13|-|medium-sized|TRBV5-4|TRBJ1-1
TGTGCCAGCAGCCCCCCCGGGGGCACTGAAGCTTTCTTT
CASSPPGGTEAFF
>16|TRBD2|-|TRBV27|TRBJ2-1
TGTGCCAGCAGTCTTAGACTAGCGGGAGAAGGCAATGAGCAGTTCTTC
CASSLRLAGEGNEQFF
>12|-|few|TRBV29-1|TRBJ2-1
TGCAGCGTTGAGGGCACAGGGAATGAGCAGTTCTTC
CSVEGTGNEQFF
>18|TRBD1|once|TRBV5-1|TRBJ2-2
TGCGCCACCTCAGGGGGCGCAAATCACCCAGCATCAGCCGGGGAGCTGTTTTTT
CATSGGANHPASAGELFF
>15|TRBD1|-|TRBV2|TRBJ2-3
TGTGCCAGCAGCAACGGACAGGGGTACACAGATACGCAGTATTTT
CASSNGQGYTDTQYF
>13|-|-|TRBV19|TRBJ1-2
TGTGCCAGTAGTATAAAACAGGGATGGGGCTACACCTTC
CASSIKQGWGYTF
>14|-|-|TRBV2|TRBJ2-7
TGTGCCAGCGAGGAGGCGGGAAGCTCCTACGAGCAGTACTTC
CASEEAGSSYEQYF
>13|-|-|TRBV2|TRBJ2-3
TGTGCCAGCGGTCTAGGAAGCACAGATACGCAGTATTTT
CASGLGSTDTQYF
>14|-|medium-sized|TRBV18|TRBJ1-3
TGTGCCAGCTCACCCCAGGGACCTGGAAACACCATATATTTT
CASSPQGPGNTIYF
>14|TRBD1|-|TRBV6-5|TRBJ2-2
TGTGCCAGCTTTTCAGGGGGCGCTTCCGGGGAGCTGTTTTTT
CASFSGGASGELFF
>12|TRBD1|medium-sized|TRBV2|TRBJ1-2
TGTGCCAGCAGCACAGGGGGCTATGGCTACACCTTC
CASSTGGYGYTF
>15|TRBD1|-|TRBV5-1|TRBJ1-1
TGCGCCAGCAGCTTGGGGGACAGTTGGAACACTGAAGCTTTCTTT
CASSLGDSWNTEAFF
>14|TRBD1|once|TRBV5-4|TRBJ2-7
TGTGCCAGCAGCTTGGACAGGGGCCCCTACGAGCAGTACTTC
CASSLDRGPYEQYF
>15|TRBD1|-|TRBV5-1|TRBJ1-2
TGCGCCAGCAAAGGACAGGGGTCACCTAACTATGGCTACACCTTC
CASKGQGSPNYGYTF
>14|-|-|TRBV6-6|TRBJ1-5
TGTGCCAGCAGGGAGGGGGGGGCGAATCAGCCCCAGCATTTT
CASREGGANQPQHF
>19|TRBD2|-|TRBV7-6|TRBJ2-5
TGTGCCAGCAGCTTAGAGGTGGGAAGCGGGAGGGCCTGGCAAGGGGCCCAGTACTTC
CASSLEVGSGRAWQGAQYF
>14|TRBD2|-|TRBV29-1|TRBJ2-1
TGCAGCGTTGCATCCAGCGGGGTCTACAATGAGCAGTTCTTC
CSVASSGVYNEQFF
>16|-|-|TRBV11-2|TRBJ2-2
TGTGCCAGCAGCTCTCGTGGGACTTTTTTTCCCGGGGAGCTGTTTTTT
CASSSRGTFFPGELFF
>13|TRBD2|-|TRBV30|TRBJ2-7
TGTGCCTGGAAGTCAGGGAGGGGCTACGAGCAGTACTTC
CAWKSGRGYEQYF
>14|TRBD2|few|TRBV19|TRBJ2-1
TGTGCCAGTAATAGCGGGATTTCCTACAATGAGCAGTTCTTC
CASNSGISYNEQFF
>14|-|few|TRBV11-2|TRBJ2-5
TGTGCCAGCAGCTTAGTTGGCGGACAAGAGACCCAGTACTTC
CASSLVGGQETQYF
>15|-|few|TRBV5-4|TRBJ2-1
TGTGCCAGCAGCTTGCGAGCGGTACGGTACAATGAGCAGTTCTTC
CASSLRAVRYNEQFF
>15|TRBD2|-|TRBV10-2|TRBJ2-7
TGCGCCAGCAGGGCGGGACTAGCGGGAGGATACGAGCAGTACTTC
CASRAGLAGGYEQYF
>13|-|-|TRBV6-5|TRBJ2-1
TGTGCCAGGCTCCGGGACCTACTGAATGAGCAGTTCTTC
CARLRDLLNEQFF
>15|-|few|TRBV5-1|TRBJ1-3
TGCGCCAGCAGCCTGCGTCCGGGTTCTGGAAACACCATATATTTT
CASSLRPGSGNTIYF
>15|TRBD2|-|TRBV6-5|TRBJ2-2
TGTGCCAGCAGGAGACTAGCGCTGGGCACCGGGGAGCTGTTTTTT
CASRRLALGTGELFF
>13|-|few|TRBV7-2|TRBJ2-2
TGTGCCAGCAGCTTAACCCGAACCGGGGAGCTGTTTTTT
CASSLTRTGELFF
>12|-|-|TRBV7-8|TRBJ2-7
TGTGCCAGCAGCTTGGCCACCTACGAGCAGTACTTC
CASSLATYEQYF
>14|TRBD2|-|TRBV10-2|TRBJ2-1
TGCGCCAGCAGTGAGTCGGCGGGAGCGGGTGAGCAGTTCTTC
CASSESAGAGEQFF
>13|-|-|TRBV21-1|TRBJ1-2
TGTGCCAGCAGCAATCAGGGTGGCTATGGCTACACCTTC
CASSNQGGYGYTF
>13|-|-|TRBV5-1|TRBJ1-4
TGCGCCAGCAGCAGGGGGAAGGGAGAAAAACTGTTTTTT
CASSRGKGEKLFF
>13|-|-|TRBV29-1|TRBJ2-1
TGCAGCGTTCGAACAGGGAGGGGCGTTGAGCAGTTCTTC
CSVRTGRGVEQFF
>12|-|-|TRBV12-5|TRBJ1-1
TGTGCTAGTGGGGGGGATTACACTGAAGCTTTCTTT
CASGGDYTEAFF
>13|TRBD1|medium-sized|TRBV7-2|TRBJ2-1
TGTGCCAGCAGCCGGGACAGGTTCAATGAGCAGTTCTTC
CASSRDRFNEQFF
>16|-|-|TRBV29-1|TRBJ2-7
TGCAGCGTTGCAAACCGTACGCAGACAGCGCGCTACGAGCAGTACTTC
CSVANRTQTARYEQYF